These 23 T cell receptor beta chains were sequenced from one sample in a study of CD8 T cells in Susac syndrome. RNA in amounts of roughly 0.5 to 1 ug was reverse transcribed with random hexamers. A single record per CDR3 protein comes from TCRdb applying MiXCR to the immunoSEQ multiplex PCR reads. The table shows roughly 130,000 distinct CDR3 sequences, with just under 95% occurring only once. The source material was CD8+ T cells from PBMCs. All receptors derive from a human donor with Susac syndrome.

This CDR3 is CASSPVHRGTDEQFF. CDR3 sequence (DNA): TGTGCCAGCAGCCCCGTACACAGGGGGACCGATGAGCAGTTCTTC. J is TRBJ2-1 and V is TRBV9; TRBD1 agrees at 8 bases. CDR1 is SGDLS and CDR2 is YYNGEE in the germline V gene. The CDR3 has 15 residues. The trim removed 4 bases at V and 8 bases at J, leaving 11 bases unmatched. Complete variable domain (other parts from reference TRBV9 and TRBJ2-1): DSGVTQTPKHLITATGQRVTLRCSPRSGDLSVYWYQQSLDQGLQFLIQYYNGEERAKGNILERFSAQQFPDLHSELNLSSLELGDSALYFCASSPVHRGTDEQFFGPGTRLTVL.

The V call is TRBV15, the J call TRBJ2-1; weak D call: TRBD2 (6 bases). From germline, CDR1 is LNHNV and CDR2 YYDKDF (reference sequence). Trimming cost V 6 bases and J 6 bases, with 12 bases left between them. The CDR3 sequence is 13 residues long. CDR3 nucleotides: TGTGCCACCAGTGAGTGGGAGGCCAATGAGCAGTTCTTC. The encoded protein is CATSEWEANEQFF.

This sequence joins TRBV5-4 and TRBJ2-1, with D hard to call. Germline assignment: CDR1 SGHNT and CDR2 YYREEE (reference sequence). This CDR3 has 15 residues. Trimming shortened V by 0 bases and J by 6 bases, and 13 bases separated the two germline ends. CDR3 loop: CASSLAPGIGNEQFF. As DNA, the CDR3 is TGTGCCAGCAGCTTGGCCCCAGGTATTGGCAATGAGCAGTTCTTC. The whole variable domain, filled in from reference TRBV5-4 and TRBJ2-1, reads ETGVTQSPTHLIKTRGQQVTLRCSSQSGHNTVSWYQQALGQGPQFIFQYYREEENGRGNFPPRFSGLQFPNYSSELNVNALELDDSALYLCASSLAPGIGNEQFFGPGTRLTVL.

The V gene is TRBV25-1, the J gene TRBJ1-4; TRBD1 matches 8 bases. The CDR3 is 15 amino acids. Unmatched junction bases numbered 6, after V lost 4 bases and J lost 5 bases. The germline V gene has CDR1 MGHDK and CDR2 SYGVNS. The CDR3 here is CASSGQGALNEKLFF. The CDR3 DNA is TGTGCCAGCAGTGGCCAGGGGGCGTTGAATGAAAAACTGTTTTTT.

The rearrangement uses TRBV30 and TRBJ2-1; TRBD2 agrees at 13 bases. Germline CDR1 GTSNPN, CDR2 SVGIG (reference sequence). The CDR3 has 18 amino acids. The ends lost 0 bases at V and 2 bases at J; junction bases unmatched: 7. This CDR3 is CAWSVLAGGPVAYNEQFF. The CDR3 DNA is TGTGCCTGGAGTGTACTAGCGGGGGGGCCGGTCGCCTACAATGAGCAGTTCTTC.

The chain is built from TRBV29-1 and TRBJ2-7; 10 nucleotides line up with TRBD1. The trim removed 4 bases at V and 2 bases at J, leaving 5 bases unmatched. The CDR3 consists of 14 residues. Germline values: CDR1 SQVTM, CDR2 ANQGSEA. The CDR3 reads CSVVEDRGTYEQYF. The DNA of the CDR3 is TGCAGCGTTGTCGAGGACAGGGGGACCTACGAGCAGTACTTC.

The chain is built from TRBV20-1 and TRBJ2-5; D remains unclear. Between the trimmed V and J ends, which lost 6 bases and 5 bases, there was a span of 22 bases. The length of the CDR3 is 15 residues. Germline-derived CDR1 and CDR2 are DFQATT and SNEGSKA (reference sequence). In nucleotides, the CDR3 is TGCAGTGCCCCCACCGGGCGAGTGGGTCGGGAGACCCAGTACTTC. Residues: CSAPTGRVGRETQYF.

This sequence joins TRBV24-1 and TRBJ2-1, with TRBD2 matching over 9 bases. The trim removed 7 bases at V and 10 bases at J, leaving 13 bases unmatched. The CDR3 extends over 15 amino acids. The germline V gene encodes CDR1 KGHDR and CDR2 SFDVKD. The CDR3 loop reads CATSQSGGGAGEQFF. The CDR3 DNA reads as TGTGCCACCAGCCAGAGTGGCGGGGGGGCCGGGGAGCAGTTCTTC.

The chain recombines TRBV7-2 with TRBJ2-3, with 8 bases fitting TRBD2. Germline V gene data show CDR1 as SGHTA and CDR2 as FQGNSA. The CDR3 sequence is 15 residues long. The junction had 3 bases not matched to a gene; V was cut back by 1 base and J by 3 bases. The CDR3 here is CASSLELAVTDTQYF. The DNA of the CDR3 is TGTGCCAGCAGCTTAGAACTAGCGGTGACAGATACGCAGTATTTT.

The chain couples TRBV27 to TRBJ2-2; D ambiguous. V was cut by 6 bases and J by 3 bases, with 14 bases left in between. The CDR3 length is 15 residues. Germline loops: CDR1 MNHEY, CDR2 SMNVEV (reference sequence). The CDR3 DNA reads TGTGCCAGCAGCACCGTAAGGGTTTACACCGGGGAGCTGTTTTTT. Residues: CASSTVRVYTGELFF.

The chain recombines TRBV5-1 with TRBJ2-1, with 7 bases aligning to TRBD2. In germline, CDR1 is SGHRS, CDR2 YFSETQ. The junction had 10 bases not matched to a gene; V was cut back by 2 bases and J by 8 bases. CDR3 length equals 15 residues. The CDR3 coding sequence is TGCGCCAGCAGCTTAAGGGCGGGGGTTGGGGATGAGCAGTTCTTC. Its protein is CASSLRAGVGDEQFF.

J is TRBJ2-7 and V is TRBV29-1; 8 nucleotides align to TRBD2. The ends lost 4 bases at V and 2 bases at J; junction bases unmatched: 4. The germline gives CDR1 SQVTM, CDR2 ANQGSEA. The CDR3 covers 13 residues. CDR3 sequence reads: CSVARGGTYEQYF. The CDR3 coding sequence is TGCAGCGTTGCCCGGGGGGGAACCTACGAGCAGTACTTC.

V and J are TRBV12-3 or TRBV12-4 and TRBJ2-1; TRBD2 matches 9 bases. The CDR3 has 15 amino acids. The V and J ends lost 5 bases and 5 bases, in that order; junction bases with no gene match: 7. CDR3 region: CASSVSLAGNNEQFF. Written as DNA, the CDR3 is TGTGCCAGCAGTGTAAGTCTAGCGGGGAACAATGAGCAGTTCTTC.

The chain carries TRBV29-1 and TRBJ2-4; the D gene could be TRBD1 or TRBD2 (5 bases each). This CDR3 is built from 11 residues. V was trimmed by 6 bases and J by 5 bases, leaving 8 bases between them. Germline V gives CDR1 SQVTM, CDR2 ANQGSEA. CDR3 nucleotide sequence: TGCAGCGTGAGGGACCAAAACATTCAGTACTTC. Translating gives CSVRDQNIQYF.

V and J are TRBV2 and TRBJ2-4, with a tentative D call TRBD2 (6 bases). V shed 0 bases and J shed 9 bases, with 15 bases lying between them. Germline V gene data show CDR1 as SNHLY and CDR2 as FYNNEI. CDR3 length equals 15 residues. The CDR3 nucleotides are TGTGCCAGCAGTGAAGCCTCCGGGACTGCCCGCATTCAGTACTTC. As protein: CASSEASGTARIQYF.

The chain employs TRBV27 and TRBJ1-2, with D tentatively TRBD1 (5 bases). Germline assignment: CDR1 MNHEY and CDR2 SMNVEV (reference sequence). The CDR3 has 14 amino acids. Deletions cut 6 bases from V and 7 bases from J, with 18 bases between. Here the CDR3 reads CASRPPGQGRGYTF. The CDR3 DNA reads TGTGCCAGCAGGCCACCCGGGCAGGGACGTGGCTACACCTTC.

The chain recombines TRBV6-2 or TRBV6-3 with TRBJ2-7; TRBD2 agrees at 7 bases. V shed 0 bases, J shed 7 bases, and the junction held 12 bases outside the gene matches. Germline-derived CDR1 and CDR2 are MNHEY and SVGEGT. There are 16 residues in the CDR3. CDR3 residues: CASSYSGGTHGFEQYF. As DNA, the CDR3 is TGTGCCAGCAGTTACTCGGGGGGGACGCACGGGTTTGAGCAGTACTTC.

The chain employs TRBV19 and TRBJ2-1, with no clear D. Germline V lookup: CDR1 LNHDA, CDR2 SQIVND (reference sequence). The CDR3 length is 12 residues. V lost 4 bases and J 7 bases, leaving 8 bases between the germline ends. The CDR3 loop is CASSTPRNEQFF. CDR3 nucleotides: TGTGCCAGTAGTACGCCCCGGAATGAGCAGTTCTTC.

The chain uses TRBV9 and TRBJ2-5, with D perhaps given as TRBD1 or TRBD2 (5 bases each). Trimming cost V 3 bases and J 3 bases, with 21 bases left between them. The CDR3 consists of 17 residues. Germline CDR1 reads SGDLS; CDR2 reads YYNGEE. This CDR3 reads CASSAQLLRDREETQYF. CDR3 nucleotides: TGTGCCAGCAGCGCCCAACTACTCCGGGACCGTGAAGAGACCCAGTACTTC. Variable domain in full (rest from reference TRBV9 and TRBJ2-5): DSGVTQTPKHLITATGQRVTLRCSPRSGDLSVYWYQQSLDQGLQFLIQYYNGEERAKGNILERFSAQQFPDLHSELNLSSLELGDSALYFCASSAQLLRDREETQYFGPGTRLLVL.

This chain joins TRBV6-1 and TRBJ1-1; the D is unclear. V lost 2 bases and J lost 0, with 7 bases in between. In germline, CDR1 is MNHNS, CDR2 SASEGT. The CDR3 loop spans 14 amino acids. CDR3 protein: CASSEFWVNTEAFF. DNA of the CDR3: TGTGCCAGCAGTGAATTCTGGGTGAACACTGAAGCTTTCTTT.

This rearrangement joins TRBV4-1 to TRBJ2-7, with TRBD1 identical over 8 bases. V dropped 0 bases and J dropped 6; count of bases not matched to a gene: 10. From germline, CDR1 is MGHRA and CDR2 YSYEKL. This CDR3 spans 16 amino acids. In DNA, the CDR3 is TGCGCCAGCAGCCAAGATTTTAGGACAGGGTTTAGCGAGCAGTACTTC. It yields the protein CASSQDFRTGFSEQYF.

The chain has TRBV3-1 and TRBJ2-7; TRBD1 might be the D (6 bases). CDR1 and CDR2 from the germline V gene are LGHDT and YNNKEL (reference sequence). The V end lost 2 bases, the J end lost 3 bases, and 8 bases lay between the germline ends. The CDR3 totals 13 residues. The CDR3 bases are TGTGCCAGCAGCCAAACAGGGCGCTACGAGCAGTACTTC. Its translation: CASSQTGRYEQYF.

The chain employs TRBV9 and TRBJ2-1; 7 bases are a match to TRBD2. This CDR3 comprises 15 residues. Germline CDR1 reads SGDLS; CDR2 reads YYNGEE. V gave up 0 bases and J gave up 7 bases; unmatched junction bases: 7. The CDR3 reads CASSVGGGSANEQFF. In nucleotides, the CDR3 is TGTGCCAGCAGCGTAGGCGGGGGTAGTGCAAATGAGCAGTTCTTC.